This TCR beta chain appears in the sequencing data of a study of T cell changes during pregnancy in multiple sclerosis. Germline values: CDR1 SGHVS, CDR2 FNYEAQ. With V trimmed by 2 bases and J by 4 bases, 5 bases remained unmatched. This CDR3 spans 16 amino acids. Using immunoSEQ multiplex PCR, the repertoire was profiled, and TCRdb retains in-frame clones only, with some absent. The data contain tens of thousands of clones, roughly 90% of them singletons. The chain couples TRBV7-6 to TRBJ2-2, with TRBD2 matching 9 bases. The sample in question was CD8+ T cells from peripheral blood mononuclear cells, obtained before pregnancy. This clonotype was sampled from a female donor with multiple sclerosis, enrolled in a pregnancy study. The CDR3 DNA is TGTGCCAGCAGCTTAAGGCGGGGGGGCATCACCGGGGAGCTGTTTTTT. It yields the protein CASSLRRGGITGELFF.